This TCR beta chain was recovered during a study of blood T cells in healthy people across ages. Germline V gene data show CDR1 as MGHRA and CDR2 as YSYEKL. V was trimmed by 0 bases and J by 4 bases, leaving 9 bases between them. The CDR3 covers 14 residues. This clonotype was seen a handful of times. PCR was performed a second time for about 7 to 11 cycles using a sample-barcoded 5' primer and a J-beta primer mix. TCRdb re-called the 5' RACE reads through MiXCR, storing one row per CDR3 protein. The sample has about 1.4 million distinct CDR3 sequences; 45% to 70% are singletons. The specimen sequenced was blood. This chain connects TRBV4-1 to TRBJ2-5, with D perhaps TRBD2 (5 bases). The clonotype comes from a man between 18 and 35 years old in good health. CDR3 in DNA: TGCGCCAGCAGCCAAGATGCGGGTTCAGAGACCCAGTACTTC. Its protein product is CASSQDAGSETQYF.